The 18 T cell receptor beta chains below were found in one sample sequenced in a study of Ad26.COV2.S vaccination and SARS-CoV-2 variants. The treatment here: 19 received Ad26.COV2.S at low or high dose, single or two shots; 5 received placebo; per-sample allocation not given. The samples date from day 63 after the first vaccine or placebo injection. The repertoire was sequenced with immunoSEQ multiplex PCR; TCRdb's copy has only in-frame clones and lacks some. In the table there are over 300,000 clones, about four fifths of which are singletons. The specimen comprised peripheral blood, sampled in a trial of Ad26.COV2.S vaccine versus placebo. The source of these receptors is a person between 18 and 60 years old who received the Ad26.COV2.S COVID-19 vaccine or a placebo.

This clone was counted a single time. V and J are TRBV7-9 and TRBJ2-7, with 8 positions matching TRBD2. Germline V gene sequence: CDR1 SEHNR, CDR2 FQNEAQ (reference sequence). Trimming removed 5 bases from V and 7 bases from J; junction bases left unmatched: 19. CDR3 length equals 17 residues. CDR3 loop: CASSLKAPGLEGIEQYF. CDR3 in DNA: TGTGCCAGCAGCCTAAAGGCCCCGGGACTAGAAGGAATAGAGCAGTACTTC.

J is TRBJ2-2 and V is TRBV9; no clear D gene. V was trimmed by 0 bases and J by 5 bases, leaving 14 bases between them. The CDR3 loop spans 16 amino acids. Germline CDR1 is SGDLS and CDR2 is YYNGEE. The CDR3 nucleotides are TGTGCCAGCAGCGTAGTTCCGGCCCTGATGACCGGGGAGCTGTTTTTT. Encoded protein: CASSVVPALMTGELFF.

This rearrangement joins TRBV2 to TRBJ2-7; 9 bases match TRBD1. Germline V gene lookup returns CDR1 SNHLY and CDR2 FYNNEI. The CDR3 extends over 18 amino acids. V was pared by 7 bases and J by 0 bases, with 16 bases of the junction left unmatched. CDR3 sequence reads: CASNTGTGNYHSSYEQYF. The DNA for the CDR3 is TGTGCCAGCAATACCGGGACAGGGAATTACCATAGCTCCTACGAGCAGTACTTC.

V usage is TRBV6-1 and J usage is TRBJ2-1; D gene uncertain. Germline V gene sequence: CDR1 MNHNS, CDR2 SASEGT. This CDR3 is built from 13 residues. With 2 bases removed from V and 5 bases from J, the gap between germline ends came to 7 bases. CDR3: CASSEWTDNEQFF. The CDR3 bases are TGTGCCAGCAGTGAATGGACGGACAATGAGCAGTTCTTC.

CDR3 sequence: CASSSNRLTEAFF. The CDR3 DNA reads TGTGCCAGCAGCTCAAACAGGTTAACTGAAGCTTTCTTT. The chain uses TRBV7-3 and TRBJ1-1; weak D call: TRBD1 (5 bases). This CDR3 has 13 amino acids. Trimming stripped 4 bases from V and 5 bases from J, with 11 bases between. Germline CDR1 reads SGHTA; CDR2 reads FQGTGA.

The CDR3 here is CASSLLGEATSGRAYEQYF. CDR3 DNA: TGTGCCAGCAGCTTGTTGGGTGAAGCGACTAGCGGGAGGGCCTACGAGCAGTACTTC. The rearrangement uses TRBV5-6 and TRBJ2-7; TRBD2 aligns across 14 bases. In germline, CDR1 is SGHDT, CDR2 YYEEEE. Trimming at V came to 1 base and at J to 2 bases, leaving 11 bases not matched to a gene. The CDR3 sequence is 19 residues long. Full variable domain (missing parts from reference TRBV5-6 and TRBJ2-7): DAGVTQSPTHLIKTRGQQVTLRCSPKSGHDTVSWYQQALGQGPQFIFQYYEEEERQRGNFPDRFSGHQFPNYSSELNVNALLLGDSALYLCASSLLGEATSGRAYEQYFGPGTRLTVT.

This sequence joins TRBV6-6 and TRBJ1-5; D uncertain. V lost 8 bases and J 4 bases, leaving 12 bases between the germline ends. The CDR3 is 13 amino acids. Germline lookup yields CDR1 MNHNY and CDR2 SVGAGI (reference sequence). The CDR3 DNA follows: TGTGCCAGCGTCTCAGAATGGAATCAGCCCCAGCATTTT. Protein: CASVSEWNQPQHF.

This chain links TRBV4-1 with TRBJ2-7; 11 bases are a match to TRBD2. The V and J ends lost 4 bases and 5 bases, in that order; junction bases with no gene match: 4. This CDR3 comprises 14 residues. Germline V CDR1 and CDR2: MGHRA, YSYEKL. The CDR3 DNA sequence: TGCGCCAGCAGCCGTAGCGGGGGGGCCGACGAGCAGTACTTC. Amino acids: CASSRSGGADEQYF.

CDR3 sequence: CASSLGSRDTHEQYF. Here the CDR3 DNA reads TGCGCCAGCAGCTTGGGAAGCAGGGACACCCACGAGCAGTACTTC. This chain connects TRBV5-1 to TRBJ2-7, with D perhaps TRBD1 (6 bases). Germline CDR1 SGHRS, CDR2 YFSETQ. The V end was cut by 0 bases, the J end by 5 bases, with 15 bases between. The CDR3 totals 15 residues.

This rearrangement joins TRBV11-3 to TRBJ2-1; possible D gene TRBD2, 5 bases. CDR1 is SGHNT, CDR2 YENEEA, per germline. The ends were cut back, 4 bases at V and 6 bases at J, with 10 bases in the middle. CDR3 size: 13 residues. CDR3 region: CASSYRRGNEQFF. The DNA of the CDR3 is TGTGCCAGCAGCTATCGACGGGGCAATGAGCAGTTCTTC.

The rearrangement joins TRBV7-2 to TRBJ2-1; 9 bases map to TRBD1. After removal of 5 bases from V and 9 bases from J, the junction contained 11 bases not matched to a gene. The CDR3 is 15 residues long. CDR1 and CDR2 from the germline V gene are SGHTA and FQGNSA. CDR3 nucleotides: TGTGCCAGCAGCAAGACCTACAGGGGGCACGGTGAGCAGTTCTTC. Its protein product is CASSKTYRGHGEQFF. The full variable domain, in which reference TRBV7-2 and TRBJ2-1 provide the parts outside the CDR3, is GAGVSQSPSNKVTEKGKDVELRCDPISGHTALYWYRQSLGQGLEFLIYFQGNSAPDKSGLPSDRFSAERTGGSVSTLTIQRTQQEDSAVYLCASSKTYRGHGEQFFGPGTRLTVL.

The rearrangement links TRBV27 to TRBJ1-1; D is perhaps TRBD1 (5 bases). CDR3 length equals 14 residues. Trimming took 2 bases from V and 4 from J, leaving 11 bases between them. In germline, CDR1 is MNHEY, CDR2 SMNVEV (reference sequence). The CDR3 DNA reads TGTGCCAGCAGTTTAGGGGCATCGTTCACTGAAGCTTTCTTT. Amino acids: CASSLGASFTEAFF.

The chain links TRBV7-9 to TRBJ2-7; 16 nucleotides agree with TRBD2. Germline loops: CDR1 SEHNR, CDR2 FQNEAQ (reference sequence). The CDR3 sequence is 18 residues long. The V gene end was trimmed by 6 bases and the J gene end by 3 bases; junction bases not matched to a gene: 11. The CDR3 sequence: CASSPVQGLAGGHYEQYF. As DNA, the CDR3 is TGTGCCAGCAGTCCAGTCCAGGGACTAGCGGGGGGGCACTACGAGCAGTACTTC.

The CDR3: CAIRDIMNTEAFF. The DNA of the CDR3 is TGTGCCATCAGGGACATTATGAACACTGAAGCTTTCTTT. V gene TRBV10-3 combines with J gene TRBJ1-1, with D possibly TRBD1 on 5 matching bases. The CDR3 contains 13 residues. Trimming removed 6 bases from V and 0 bases from J, with 8 bases in between. Looked up from germline, CDR1 is ENHRY and CDR2 is SYGVKD.

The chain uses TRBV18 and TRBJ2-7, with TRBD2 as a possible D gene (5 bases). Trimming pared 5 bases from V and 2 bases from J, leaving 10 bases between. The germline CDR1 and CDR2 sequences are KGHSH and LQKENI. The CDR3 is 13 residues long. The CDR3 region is CASSYIGAYEQYF. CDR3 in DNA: TGTGCCAGCTCATATATCGGGGCCTACGAGCAGTACTTC.

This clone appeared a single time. CDR3 bases: TGCGCCAGCAGAGTCCGGGATAGGAACACTGAAGCTTTCTTT. Translation gives CASRVRDRNTEAFF. The chain combines TRBV5-1 with TRBJ1-1, with D unresolved. The CDR3 is made up of 14 amino acids. Germline V gene data show CDR1 as SGHRS and CDR2 as YFSETQ. V lost 5 bases, J lost 1 base, and 12 bases lay in between.

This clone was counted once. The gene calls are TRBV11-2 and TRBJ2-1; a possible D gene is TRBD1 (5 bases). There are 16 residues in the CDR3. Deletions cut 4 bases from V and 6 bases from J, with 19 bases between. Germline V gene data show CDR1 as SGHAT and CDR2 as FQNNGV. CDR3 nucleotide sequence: TGTGCCAGCAGCTCAACCCCGGCAGGGTGGAGCAATGAGCAGTTCTTC. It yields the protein CASSSTPAGWSNEQFF.

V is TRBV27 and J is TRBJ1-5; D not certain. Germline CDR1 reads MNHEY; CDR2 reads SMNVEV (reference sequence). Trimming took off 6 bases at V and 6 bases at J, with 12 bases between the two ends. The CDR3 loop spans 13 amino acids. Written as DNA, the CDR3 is TGTGCCAGCAGGGAAGGGCCGGGTCAGCCCCAGCATTTT. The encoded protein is CASREGPGQPQHF.